Shown below are 7 T cell receptor beta chains from a single sample sequenced in a study of PD-L1 blockade in urothelial cancer. This sample's time point: peripheral blood 6 weeks after treatment start. Using immunoSEQ multiplex PCR, the repertoire was profiled, and TCRdb retains in-frame clones only, with some absent. The table shows about 120,000 clones, with 80% to 90% occurring only once. The material sequenced was PBMCs, taken around atezolizumab (anti-PD-L1) treatment. The receptor set was obtained from a man aged 60 to 69 with urothelial cancer.

This clone was detected once. The chain combines TRBV28 with TRBJ1-1; D unresolved. The germline CDR1 and CDR2 sequences are MDHEN and SYDVKM. V was pared by 7 bases and J by 1 base, with 13 bases between. There are 14 residues in the CDR3. The CDR3 bases are TGTGCCAGCAAGATGGGCGTAGGGAACACTGAAGCTTTCTTT. Translation: CASKMGVGNTEAFF.

This clone was seen just once. The chain recombines TRBV19 with TRBJ1-4; no clear D. V lost 5 bases and J 5 bases, leaving 15 bases between the germline ends. This CDR3 has 15 residues. Germline V gives CDR1 LNHDA, CDR2 SQIVND (reference sequence). The CDR3 loop reads CASSPRVTGNEKLFF. The CDR3 bases are TGTGCCAGTAGTCCGAGGGTGACGGGGAATGAAAAACTGTTTTTT. Full variable domain (rest looked up from reference TRBV19 and TRBJ1-4): DGGITQSPKYLFRKEGQNVTLSCEQNLNHDAMYWYRQDPGQGLRLIYYSQIVNDFQKGDIAEGYSVSREKKESFPLTVTSAQKNPTAFYLCASSPRVTGNEKLFFGSGTQLSVL.

The chain employs TRBV5-1 and TRBJ2-3; D might be TRBD2 (6 bases). CDR1 and CDR2 (germline): SGHRS, YFSETQ. The V end lost 2 bases, the J end lost 1 base, and 11 bases lay between the germline ends. This CDR3 spans 15 amino acids. As DNA, the CDR3 is TGCGCCAGCAGCTTATCCCGCGGGGGCACAGATACGCAGTATTTT. Its protein product is CASSLSRGGTDTQYF.

The gene calls are TRBV5-6 and TRBJ1-2, with D perhaps TRBD1 (6 bases). The CDR3 totals 12 residues. The germline gives CDR1 SGHDT, CDR2 YYEEEE. Trimming pared 0 bases from V and 8 bases from J, leaving 8 bases between. CDR3 nucleotides: TGTGCCAGCAGCTTGGTTGGGGGCGGCTACACCTTC. Protein product: CASSLVGGGYTF.

This chain connects TRBV10-2 to TRBJ1-5, with TRBD1 matching over 7 bases. V shed 3 bases, J shed 7 bases, and the junction held 6 bases outside the gene matches. The CDR3 has 14 residues. Per germline, CDR1 WSHSY and CDR2 SAAADI. Written as DNA, the CDR3 is TGCGCCAGCAGTGAAGGGACAGCGTACCAGCCCCAGCATTTT. It is translated as CASSEGTAYQPQHF.

V and J are TRBV5-1 and TRBJ2-5; 9 nucleotides match TRBD2. The CDR3 spans 17 residues. Per the germline V gene, CDR1 is SGHRS and CDR2 is YFSETQ. Trimming cost V 0 bases and J 5 bases; bases outside gene matches: 11. The CDR3 DNA reads as TGCGCCAGCAGCTTGGGAGTGAATAGCGGGAGCGGGGAGACCCAGTACTTC. Amino acids: CASSLGVNSGSGETQYF.

This rearrangement joins TRBV5-1 to TRBJ2-2; 8 nucleotides align to TRBD2. The CDR3 is 16 amino acids. The germline CDR1 and CDR2 sequences are SGHRS and YFSETQ. Germline trimming cut 4 bases from V and 1 base from J; bases unmatched to any gene: 6. CDR3 sequence reads: CASSPLTSGNTGELFF. DNA for the CDR3: TGCGCCAGCAGCCCCCTCACTAGCGGGAACACCGGGGAGCTGTTTTTT.